The 25 T cell receptor beta chains in this list originate from one sample, sequenced in a study of blood T cells in healthy people across ages. Primed by a sample-barcoded 5' primer and a J-beta primer mix, a second PCR proceeded for 7 to 11 cycles. TCRdb re-called the 5' RACE reads with MiXCR, one entry per CDR3 protein. The sample lists some 1.1 million distinct CDR3 sequences; 30% to 40% were seen once. Sequenced sample: blood. All receptors derive from a man between 18 and 35 years old in good health.

The rearrangement uses TRBV6-2 or TRBV6-3 and TRBJ2-7; tentatively, D is TRBD1 (6 bases). Germline V gives CDR1 MNHEY, CDR2 SVGEGT. The germline V and J ends were trimmed by 7 bases and 3 bases, with 13 bases remaining between them. The CDR3 has 13 amino acids. CDR3 DNA sequence: TGTGCCAGCACCCTAACGGGACACTACGAGCAGTACTTC. Translated, it gives CASTLTGHYEQYF.

This chain uses TRBV12-3 or TRBV12-4 with TRBJ2-1; possibly TRBD2 for D (6 bases). The J call may be in error: the DNA end matches TRBJ2-7 better. The CDR3 consists of 13 residues. The CDR3 loop reads CASSSRLDNEQYF. The CDR3 bases are TGTGCCAGCAGTTCCCGACTAGACAATGAGCAGTACTTC.

The chain employs TRBV7-2 and TRBJ2-1, with D possibly TRBD1 on 5 matching bases. Matching the DNA end better, TRBJ2-7 makes the J call doubtful. The germline gives CDR1 SGHTA, CDR2 FQGNSA. CDR3 length equals 17 residues. The CDR3 nucleotides read TGTGCCAGCAGCCCGTCCCAAGACAGTCTCCCCTACAATGAGCAGTACTTC. Translated: CASSPSQDSLPYNEQYF.

The chain couples TRBV7-3 to TRBJ1-1; D may be TRBD1 (6 bases). V lost 5 bases and J lost 5, with 18 bases in between. Germline CDR1 is SGHTA and CDR2 is FQGTGA. The CDR3 is 15 residues long. The CDR3 is CASSAGGPMSTEAFF. The CDR3 DNA sequence: TGTGCCAGCAGCGCTGGGGGCCCTATGAGTACTGAAGCTTTCTTT.

This sequence joins TRBV12-3 or TRBV12-4 and TRBJ2-1; possible D gene TRBD2, 6 bases. The CDR3 length is 14 residues. V gave up 6 bases and J gave up 2 bases, with 11 bases separating them. The CDR3 DNA sequence: TGTGCCAGCAGCCTAGCGAACACCTACAATGAGCAGTTCTTC. It codes for CASSLANTYNEQFF.

This chain uses TRBV27 with TRBJ2-4; a weak D match, TRBD2 (6 bases). Germline V lookup: CDR1 MNHEY, CDR2 SMNVEV (reference sequence). Trimming pared 0 bases from V and 4 bases from J, leaving 13 bases between. This CDR3 is built from 16 residues. Written as DNA, the CDR3 is TGTGCCAGCAGTTTATCTGCGGGACCTAGTAAAAACATTCAGTACTTC. It specifies CASSLSAGPSKNIQYF.

This clonotype was counted a few times. The V gene is TRBV20-1, the J gene TRBJ1-5; D might be TRBD1 (5 bases). The CDR3 totals 15 residues. Deletions cut 3 bases from V and 4 bases from J, with 16 bases between. Germline V gene sequence: CDR1 DFQATT, CDR2 SNEGSKA (reference sequence). CDR3 protein: CSASGPRRGNQPQHF. CDR3 DNA sequence: TGCAGTGCTAGCGGTCCCCGGCGGGGGAATCAGCCCCAGCATTTT.

This clonotype was detected many times. The chain couples TRBV9 to TRBJ1-1, with a tentative D call TRBD1 (5 bases). V lost 1 base, J lost 1 base, and 5 bases lay in between. The CDR3 contains 13 residues. Per germline, CDR1 SGDLS and CDR2 YYNGEE. The CDR3 sequence is CASSVQGNTEAFF. The CDR3 DNA follows: TGTGCCAGCAGCGTACAGGGGAACACTGAAGCTTTCTTT.

This chain connects TRBV20-1 to TRBJ2-2; D unclear. The V gene lost 3 bases and the J gene lost 3 bases, with 8 bases spanning the gap. The length of the CDR3 is 13 residues. The V gene's germline CDR1 is DFQATT and CDR2 SNEGSKA (reference sequence). The CDR3 nucleotides read TGCAGTGCTAGCTTGTCTTACACCGGGGAGCTGTTTTTT. Amino acid sequence: CSASLSYTGELFF.

The chain combines TRBV29-1 with TRBJ1-1, with D possibly being TRBD1 (5 bases). Germline-derived CDR1 and CDR2 are SQVTM and ANQGSEA. Trimming removed 7 bases at V and 5 bases at J, with 5 bases between. CDR3 length equals 9 residues. The CDR3 loop is CSGGTEAFF. DNA for the CDR3: TGCAGCGGGGGGACTGAAGCTTTCTTT. Supplemented by reference TRBV29-1 and TRBJ1-1, the full variable domain reads SAVISQKPSRDICQRGTSLTIQCQVDSQVTMMFWYRQQPGQSLTLIATANQGSEATYESGFVIDKFPISRPNLTFSTLTVSNMSPEDSSIYLCSGGTEAFFGQGTRLTVV.

J is TRBJ1-1 and V is TRBV7-9; D call uncertain. Germline-derived CDR1 and CDR2 are SEHNR and FQNEAQ (reference sequence). The V end was cut by 5 bases, the J end by 0 bases, with 10 bases between. The CDR3 extends over 14 amino acids. CDR3 residues: CASSVRSLNTEAFF. The CDR3 DNA reads TGTGCCAGCAGCGTCAGGAGCCTGAACACTGAAGCTTTCTTT. The full variable domain, with the rest looked up from reference TRBV7-9 and TRBJ1-1, is DTGVSQNPRHKITKRGQNVTFRCDPISEHNRLYWYRQTLGQGPEFLTYFQNEAQLEKSRLLSDRFSAERPKGSFSTLEIQRTEQGDSAMYLCASSVRSLNTEAFFGQGTRLTVV.

The chain couples TRBV20-1 to TRBJ1-6; weak D call: TRBD1 (5 bases). Trimming took 1 base from V and 4 from J, leaving 8 bases between them. There are 14 residues in the CDR3. The germline CDR1 and CDR2 sequences are DFQATT and SNEGSKA (reference sequence). CDR3 in amino acids: CSARGTNYNSPLHF. The CDR3 nucleotides are TGCAGTGCTAGAGGGACAAATTATAATTCACCCCTCCACTTT.

This chain connects TRBV9 to TRBJ2-1; possibly TRBD2 for D (6 bases). In germline, CDR1 is SGDLS, CDR2 YYNGEE. The V end was cut by 3 bases, the J end by 8 bases, with 18 bases between. The CDR3 spans 15 residues. CDR3: CASSARDSPVDEQFF. CDR3 DNA: TGTGCCAGCAGCGCCCGGGACTCCCCGGTGGATGAGCAGTTCTTC.

This chain uses TRBV12-3 or TRBV12-4 with TRBJ2-5, with TRBD1 matching 7 bases. Germline trimming cut 4 bases from V and 6 bases from J; bases unmatched to any gene: 8. This CDR3 has 14 amino acids. The CDR3 nucleotides are TGTGCCAGCAGTTCGACGACAGGGATGCAGACCCAGTACTTC. This translates into CASSSTTGMQTQYF.

This clonotype has a handful of counts. The V gene is TRBV19, the J gene TRBJ1-2; D unclear. The germline V and J ends were trimmed by 5 bases and 5 bases, with 15 bases remaining between them. The CDR3 length is 14 residues. Looked up from germline, CDR1 is LNHDA and CDR2 is SQIVND (reference sequence). The CDR3 loop is CASSPSDTLYGYTF. CDR3 sequence (DNA): TGTGCCAGTAGTCCCTCCGACACGCTATATGGCTACACCTTC.

The chain carries TRBV7-2 and TRBJ1-4; no clear D. The CDR3 sequence is 16 residues long. With 8 bases removed from V and 3 bases from J, the gap between germline ends came to 19 bases. CDR1 is SGHTA and CDR2 is FQGNSA in the germline V gene. The CDR3 region is CASGSQGYLANEKLFF. In DNA, the CDR3 is TGTGCCAGCGGCTCACAAGGGTATCTGGCTAATGAAAAACTGTTTTTT.

The V call is TRBV5-1, the J call TRBJ1-1; TRBD1 might be the D (6 bases). Germline V gene lookup returns CDR1 SGHRS and CDR2 YFSETQ. Between the trimmed V and J ends, which lost 0 bases and 4 bases, there was a span of 13 bases. The CDR3 is 15 residues long. CDR3 DNA: TGCGCCAGCAGCTTGGAGGGGGGGCTGAGCACTGAAGCTTTCTTT. Protein sequence: CASSLEGGLSTEAFF.

This clonotype was counted a few times. The gene calls are TRBV20-1 and TRBJ1-4, with D hard to call. The CDR3 has 16 residues. Trimming shortened V by 0 bases and J by 2 bases, and 13 bases separated the two germline ends. The germline gives CDR1 DFQATT, CDR2 SNEGSKA (reference sequence). CDR3 coding DNA: TGCAGTGCTAGAGATCGGCTCGGGGTGACTAATGAAAAACTGTTTTTT. Amino acid sequence: CSARDRLGVTNEKLFF.

This clonotype has just a few counts. The chain joins TRBV6-6 to TRBJ1-5; unclear D gene. Trimming cost V 2 bases and J 2 bases, with 10 bases left between them. The CDR3 totals 15 residues. Germline CDR1 reads MNHNY; CDR2 reads SVGAGI (reference sequence). The CDR3 is CASSYRVVGNQPQHF. CDR3 bases: TGTGCCAGCAGTTACCGGGTCGTGGGCAATCAGCCCCAGCATTTT.

J is TRBJ2-2 and V is TRBV7-9, with D hard to call. The CDR3 is 15 amino acids. The germline V gene has CDR1 SEHNR and CDR2 FQNEAQ (reference sequence). V was cut by 2 bases and J by 1 base, with 8 bases left in between. The CDR3 is CASSLRSRNTGELFF. In nucleotides, the CDR3 is TGTGCCAGCAGCTTAAGGAGCAGGAACACCGGGGAGCTGTTTTTT.

With respect to this clonotype: A read error may explain this, as a much larger clone is one base away. V gene TRBV4-3 combines with J gene TRBJ1-2; TRBD1 matches at 8 bases. CDR1 is LGHNA, CDR2 YSLEER, per germline. There are 16 residues in the CDR3. The CDR3 region has the DNA TGCGTCAGCAGCCAACATTTGGGACAGGCAAACTATGGCTACACCTTC. Its translation: CVSSQHLGQANYGYTF.

There are a few counts of this clonotype. The chain carries TRBV4-2 and TRBJ1-2, with 7 bases aligning to TRBD1. V lost 0 bases to trimming and J lost 8 bases; unmatched junction nucleotides: 9. The CDR3 has 15 amino acids. CDR1 LGHNA and CDR2 YNFKEQ come from the germline V gene. The CDR3 loop reads CASSQEREGGWGYTF. The CDR3, as DNA: TGTGCCAGCAGCCAAGAGAGGGAAGGGGGCTGGGGCTACACCTTC.

Only a few counts were recorded for this clonotype. The V call is TRBV15, the J call TRBJ2-2; D call uncertain. The ends were cut back, 1 base at V and 0 bases at J, with 12 bases in the middle. The V gene's germline CDR1 is LNHNV and CDR2 YYDKDF (reference sequence). The CDR3 totals 17 residues. The CDR3 bases are TGTGCCACCAGCAGAGGAAGTATCGCTGCGAACACCGGGGAGCTGTTTTTT. It is translated as CATSRGSIAANTGELFF. Looking up the rest from reference TRBV15 and TRBJ2-2 gives the full variable domain: DAMVIQNPRYQVTQFGKPVTLSCSQTLNHNVMYWYQQKSSQAPKLLFHYYDKDFNNEADTPDNFQSRRPNTSFCFLDIRSPGLGDTAMYLCATSRGSIAANTGELFFGEGSRLTVL.

About this clonotype itself: A junction boundary mismatches the germline segment, possibly from a read error. The genes are TRBV6-1 and TRBJ2-3; D not resolved. The germline V gene encodes CDR1 MNHNS and CDR2 SASEGT. There are 17 residues in the CDR3. CDR3 nucleotides: TGTGCCGGCAGTGAAGCGTTTGCTGGATCATTTGCAGATACGCAGTATTTT. Residues: CAGSEAFAGSFADTQYF.

The J gene is TRBJ1-1, the V gene TRBV20-1, with TRBD1 as a possible D gene (5 bases). V was trimmed by 5 bases and J by 11 bases, leaving 21 bases between them. CDR1 is DFQATT, CDR2 SNEGSKA, per germline (reference sequence). This CDR3 contains 13 residues. CDR3: CSAQHRTRRGAFF. CDR3 nucleotide sequence: TGCAGTGCTCAACACAGGACCCGGCGCGGGGCTTTCTTT.